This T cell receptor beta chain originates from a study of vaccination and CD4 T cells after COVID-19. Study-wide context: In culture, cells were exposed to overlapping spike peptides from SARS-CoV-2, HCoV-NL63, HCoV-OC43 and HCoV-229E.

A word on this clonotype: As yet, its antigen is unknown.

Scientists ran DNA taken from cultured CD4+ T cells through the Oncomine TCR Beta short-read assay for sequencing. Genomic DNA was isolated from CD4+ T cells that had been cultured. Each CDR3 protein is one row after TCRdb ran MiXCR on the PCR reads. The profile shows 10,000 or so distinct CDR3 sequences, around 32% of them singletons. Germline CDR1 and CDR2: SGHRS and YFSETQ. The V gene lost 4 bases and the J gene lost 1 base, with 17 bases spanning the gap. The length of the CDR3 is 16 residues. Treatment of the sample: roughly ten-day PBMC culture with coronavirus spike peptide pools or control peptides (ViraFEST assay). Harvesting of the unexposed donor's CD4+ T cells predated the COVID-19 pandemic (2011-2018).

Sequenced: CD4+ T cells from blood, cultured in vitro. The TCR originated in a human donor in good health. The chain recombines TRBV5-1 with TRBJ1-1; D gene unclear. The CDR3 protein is CASSAVPWEPNTEAFF. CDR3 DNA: TGCGCCAGCAGCGCGGTTCCTTGGGAGCCGAACACTGAAGCTTTCTTT.